Listed here are 12 T cell receptor beta chains from one sample, sequenced in a study of blood T cell repertoires in COVID-19. Libraries were prepared by immunoSEQ multiplex PCR; TCRdb keeps only in-frame clonotypes and omits some of them. The sample consists of some 180,000 clones, more than 80% of them appearing once. Source material: peripheral blood. Receptors were obtained from a woman aged 60-75 years with acute or convalescent COVID-19.

This chain links TRBV21-1 with TRBJ2-1; the table's D call TRBD2 went unverified against the DNA. TRBV21-1 is marked as a pseudogene. This CDR3 region has 16 residues. The CDR3 protein is CASSKGGRVRGFEQFF. CDR3 DNA sequence: TGTGCCAGCAGCAAAGGCGGGAGAGTCAGAGGATTTGAGCAGTTCTTC.

The chain employs TRBV3-1 (or the pseudogene TRBV3-2) and TRBJ1-4, with a weak D call TRBD1 (6 bases). Germline CDR1 and CDR2: LGHDT and YNNKEL (reference sequence). V was clipped by 4 bases and J by 12 bases, with 12 bases between them. The CDR3 length is 12 residues. The CDR3 protein is CASSPTGRELFF. The CDR3 DNA sequence: TGTGCCAGCAGCCCGACAGGACGGGAACTGTTTTTT.

This clone was seen only a few times. CDR3 sequence reads: CASSGLAGADTQYF. The CDR3 DNA sequence: TGTGCCAGCAGCGGACTAGCGGGAGCAGATACGCAGTATTTT. This sequence joins TRBV9 and TRBJ2-3, with TRBD2 matching 12 bases. Per germline, CDR1 SGDLS and CDR2 YYNGEE. With 3 bases clipped from V and 4 bases from J, the junction kept 0 bases outside the gene matches. The CDR3 totals 14 residues.

The chain recombines TRBV30 with TRBJ1-2; TRBD1 aligns across 7 bases. The V gene end was trimmed by 3 bases and the J gene end by 7 bases; junction bases not matched to a gene: 8. CDR1 is GTSNPN, CDR2 SVGIG, per germline (reference sequence). CDR3 size: 13 residues. CDR3 sequence reads: CAWSQTGYSGYTF. CDR3 bases: TGTGCCTGGAGCCAGACAGGGTACAGTGGCTACACCTTC.

The chain carries TRBV28 and TRBJ2-1, with D maybe TRBD1 (6 bases). The CDR3 runs 15 residues. Germline lookup yields CDR1 MDHEN and CDR2 SYDVKM. Between the trimmed V and J ends, which lost 5 bases and 2 bases, there was a span of 13 bases. The CDR3 DNA reads TGTGCCAGCAGTCCCCAGGGGAAGCCCTACAATGAGCAGTTCTTC. This encodes CASSPQGKPYNEQFF.

The chain links TRBV7-9 to TRBJ2-7; D is perhaps TRBD2 (6 bases). Trimming removed 5 bases from V and 6 bases from J, with 14 bases in between. Germline CDR1 is SEHNR and CDR2 is FQNEAQ (reference sequence). CDR3 size: 13 residues. Written as DNA, the CDR3 is TGTGCCAGCAGCCCCTCCGGGGACTTCGAGCAGTACGTC. Protein sequence: CASSPSGDFEQYV.

The rearrangement uses TRBV6-1 and TRBJ1-1; tentative D call: TRBD1 (5 bases). Germline assignment: CDR1 MNHNS and CDR2 SASEGT. The CDR3 sequence is 16 residues long. V dropped 1 base and J dropped 1 base, with 13 bases sitting between them. The CDR3 nucleotides read TGTGCCAGCAGTGAAGTGATTAGCGGGGGGAACACTGAAGCTTTCTTT. Translation gives CASSEVISGGNTEAFF.

As concerns this clone: The junction shows a germline mismatch at one end, possibly a read error. The genes are TRBV2 and TRBJ2-7, with 9 bases aligning to TRBD1. Germline V CDR1 and CDR2: SNHLY, FYNNEI. The CDR3 runs 12 residues. The CDR3 DNA reads as TGTGCCAGCAGACTCCTCCCGGGACAGGGATCATTC. Its translation is CASRLLPGQGSF.

The chain has TRBV9 and TRBJ2-2; unclear D gene. This CDR3 has 15 residues. Germline V lookup: CDR1 SGDLS, CDR2 YYNGEE. V lost 2 bases and J 4 bases, leaving 12 bases between the germline ends. The CDR3 sequence: CASSVRLGGTGELFF. The CDR3 DNA reads as TGTGCCAGCAGCGTGAGGTTGGGTGGCACCGGGGAGCTGTTTTTT.

The rearrangement joins TRBV27 to TRBJ1-2; D is unclear. Germline CDR1 and CDR2: MNHEY and SMNVEV (reference sequence). V was trimmed by 3 bases and J by 4 bases, leaving 9 bases between them. The length of the CDR3 is 13 residues. The chain's CDR3 is CASSFESGYGYTF. Here the CDR3 DNA reads TGTGCCAGCAGTTTTGAGAGTGGCTATGGCTACACCTTC.

This clone has only a few counts. The chain joins TRBV5-1 to TRBJ1-6; D call uncertain. The CDR3 consists of 14 residues. Trimming took off 1 base at V and 7 bases at J, with 9 bases between the two ends. The V gene's germline CDR1 is SGHRS and CDR2 YFSETQ. The DNA of the CDR3 is TGCGCCAGCAGCTTGTTGGCGGAAAATTCACCCCTCCACTTT. Residues: CASSLLAENSPLHF.

The chain couples TRBV28 to TRBJ1-6; no firm D call. This CDR3 has 14 amino acids. The V gene lost 3 bases and the J gene lost 9 bases, with 12 bases spanning the gap. Germline V gene data show CDR1 as MDHEN and CDR2 as SYDVKM. CDR3 DNA sequence: TGTGCCAGCAGTTTCGGTGACATGGGTTCACCCCTCCACTTT. It is translated as CASSFGDMGSPLHF.